These T cell receptor beta chains were read from a single sample in a study of regulatory T cells in long-lasting Graves disease. TCRdb analysed the multiplex PCR reads with MiXCR anew, one entry per CDR3 protein. The sample shows hundreds of thousands of distinct CDR3 sequences, over 15% of them seen only once. These sequences were also reported in another study, on T cells in Graves' hyperthyroidism and ophthalmopathy.

This material consisted of peripheral blood mononuclear cells (PBMCs), taken at new diagnosis, from a patient treated with antithyroid drugs. Source of these receptors: a man aged 40-49 years with Graves disease. Each CDR3 is given without its conserved first and last residue.

CDR3aa	len	v_gene	j_gene
ASASASGGARETQY	14	TRBV2	TRBJ2-5
AISEPPYRGAKNIQY	15	TRBV10-3	TRBJ2-4
ASSSLLTVNTEAF	13	TRBV27	TRBJ1-1
ASSVRERTYNEQF	13	TRBV9	TRBJ2-1
ASSIRQGLEQF	11	TRBV19	TRBJ2-1
ASSQVMADIGSYEQY	15	TRBV4-2	TRBJ2-7
ASSPGVGTGGNEQF	14	TRBV7-3	TRBJ2-1
ASNTGDYNSPLH	12	TRBV30	TRBJ1-6
SVQDREAYGYT	11	TRBV20-1	TRBJ1-2
SARLAGWETQY	11	TRBV20-1	TRBJ2-5
ASSRPGWMGGADTQY	15	TRBV7-2	TRBJ2-3
ASSLPGPSRSAF	12	TRBV28	TRBJ1-1
AWSVLWNTEAF	11	TRBV30	TRBJ1-1